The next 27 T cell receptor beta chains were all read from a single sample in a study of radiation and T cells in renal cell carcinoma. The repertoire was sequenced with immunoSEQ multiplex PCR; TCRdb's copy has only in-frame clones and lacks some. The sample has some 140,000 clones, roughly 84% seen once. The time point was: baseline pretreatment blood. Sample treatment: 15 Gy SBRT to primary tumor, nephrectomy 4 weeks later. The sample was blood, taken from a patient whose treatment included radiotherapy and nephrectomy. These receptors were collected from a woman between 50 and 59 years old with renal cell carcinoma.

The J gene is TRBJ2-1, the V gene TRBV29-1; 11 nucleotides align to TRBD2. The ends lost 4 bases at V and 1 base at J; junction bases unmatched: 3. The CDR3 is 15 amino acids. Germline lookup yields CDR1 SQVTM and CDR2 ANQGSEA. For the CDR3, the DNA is TGCAGCGTTGCCTTAGCGGGGGGGTCCTACAATGAGCAGTTCTTC. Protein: CSVALAGGSYNEQFF.

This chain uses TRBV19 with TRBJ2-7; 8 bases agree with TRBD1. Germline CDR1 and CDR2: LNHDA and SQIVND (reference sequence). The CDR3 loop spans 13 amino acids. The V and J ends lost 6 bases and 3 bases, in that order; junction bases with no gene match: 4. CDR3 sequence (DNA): TGTGCCAGTAGAACCACAGGGGGCTACGAGCAGTACTTC. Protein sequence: CASRTTGGYEQYF.

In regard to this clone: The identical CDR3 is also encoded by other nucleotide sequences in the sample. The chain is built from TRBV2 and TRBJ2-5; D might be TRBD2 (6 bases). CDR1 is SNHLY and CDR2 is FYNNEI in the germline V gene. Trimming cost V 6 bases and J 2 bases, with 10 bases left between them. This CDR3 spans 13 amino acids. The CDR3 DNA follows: TGTGCCAGCAGCCGGGACTTACAAGAGACCCAGTACTTC. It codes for CASSRDLQETQYF.

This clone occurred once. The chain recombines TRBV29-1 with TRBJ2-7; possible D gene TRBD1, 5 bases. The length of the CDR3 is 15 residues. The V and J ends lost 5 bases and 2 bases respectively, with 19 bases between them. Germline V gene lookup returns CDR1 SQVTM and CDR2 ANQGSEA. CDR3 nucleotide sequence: TGCAGCGTTATTTACATGGACATCAGTCCCTACGAGCAGTACTTC. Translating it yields CSVIYMDISPYEQYF.

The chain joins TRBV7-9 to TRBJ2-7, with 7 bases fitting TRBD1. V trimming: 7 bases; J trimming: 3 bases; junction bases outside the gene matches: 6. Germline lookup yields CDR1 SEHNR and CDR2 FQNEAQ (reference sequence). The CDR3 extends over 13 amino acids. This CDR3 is CASTGQEGYEQYF. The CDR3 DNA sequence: TGTGCCAGCACCGGACAGGAAGGCTACGAGCAGTACTTC.

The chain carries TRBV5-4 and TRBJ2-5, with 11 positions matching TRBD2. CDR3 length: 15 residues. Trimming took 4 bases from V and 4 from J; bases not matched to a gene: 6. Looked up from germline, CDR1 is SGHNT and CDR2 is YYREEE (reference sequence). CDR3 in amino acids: CASSIAGGLGETQYF. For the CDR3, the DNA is TGTGCCAGCAGCATAGCGGGGGGGCTGGGAGAGACCCAGTACTTC.

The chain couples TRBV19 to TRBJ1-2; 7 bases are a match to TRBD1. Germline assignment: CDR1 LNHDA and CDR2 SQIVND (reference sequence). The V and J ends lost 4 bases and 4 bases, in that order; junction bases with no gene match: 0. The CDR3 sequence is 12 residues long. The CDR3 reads CASSTGGYGYTF. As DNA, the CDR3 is TGTGCCAGTAGTACAGGGGGCTATGGCTACACCTTC.

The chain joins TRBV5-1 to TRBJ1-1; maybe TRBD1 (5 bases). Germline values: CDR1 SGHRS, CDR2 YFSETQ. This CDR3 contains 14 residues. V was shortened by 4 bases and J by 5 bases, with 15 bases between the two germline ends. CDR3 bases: TGCGCCAGCAGCCCTGGGACGCGGGGGACTGAAGCTTTCTTT. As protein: CASSPGTRGTEAFF.

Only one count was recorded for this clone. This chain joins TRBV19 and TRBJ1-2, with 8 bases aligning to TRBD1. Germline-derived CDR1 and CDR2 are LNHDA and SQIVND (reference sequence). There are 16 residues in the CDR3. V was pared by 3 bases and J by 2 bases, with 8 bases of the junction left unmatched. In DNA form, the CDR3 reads TGTGCCAGTAGTATCCCCGGGACAGGAGTCAACTATGGCTACACCTTC. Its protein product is CASSIPGTGVNYGYTF.

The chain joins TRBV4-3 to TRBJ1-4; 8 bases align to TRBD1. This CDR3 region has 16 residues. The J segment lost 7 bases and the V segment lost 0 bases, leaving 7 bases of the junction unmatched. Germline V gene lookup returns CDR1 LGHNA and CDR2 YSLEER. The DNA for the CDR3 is TGCGCCAGCAGCCAAGAGTACAGGGGGAAGAGTGAAAAACTGTTTTTT. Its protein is CASSQEYRGKSEKLFF.

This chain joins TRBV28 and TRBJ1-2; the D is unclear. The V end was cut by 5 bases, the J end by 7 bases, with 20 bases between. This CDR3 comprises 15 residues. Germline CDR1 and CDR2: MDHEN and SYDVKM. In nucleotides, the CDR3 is TGTGCCAGCAGTCCCCGGACTCGGGAAGGCCTTGGCTACACCTTC. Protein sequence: CASSPRTREGLGYTF.

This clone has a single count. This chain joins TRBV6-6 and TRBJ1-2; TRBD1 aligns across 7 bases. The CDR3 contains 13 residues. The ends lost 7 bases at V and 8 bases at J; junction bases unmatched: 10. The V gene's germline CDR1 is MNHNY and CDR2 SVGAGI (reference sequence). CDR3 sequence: CASTRDSRKGYTF. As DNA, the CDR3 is TGTGCCAGCACCCGGGACAGCCGTAAGGGCTACACCTTC.

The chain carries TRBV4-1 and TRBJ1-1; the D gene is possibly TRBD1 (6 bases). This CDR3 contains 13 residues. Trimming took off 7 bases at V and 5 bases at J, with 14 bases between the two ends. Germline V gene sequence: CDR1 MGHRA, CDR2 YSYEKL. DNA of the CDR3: TGCGCCAGCACCCCCGGGGGGCGGACTGAAGCTTTCTTT. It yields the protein CASTPGGRTEAFF.

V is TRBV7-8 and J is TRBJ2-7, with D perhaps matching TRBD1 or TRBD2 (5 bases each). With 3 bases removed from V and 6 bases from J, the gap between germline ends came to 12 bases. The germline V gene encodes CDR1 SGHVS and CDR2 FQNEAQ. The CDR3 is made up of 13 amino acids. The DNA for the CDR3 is TGTGCCAGCAGCTTCAATCAGGGACCCGAGCAGTACTTC. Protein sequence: CASSFNQGPEQYF.

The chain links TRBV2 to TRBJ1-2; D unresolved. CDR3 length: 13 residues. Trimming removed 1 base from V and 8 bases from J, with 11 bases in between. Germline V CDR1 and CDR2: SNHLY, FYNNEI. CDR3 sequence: CASSEGLGRGYTF. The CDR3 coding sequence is TGTGCCAGCAGTGAAGGGCTGGGCCGGGGCTACACCTTC.

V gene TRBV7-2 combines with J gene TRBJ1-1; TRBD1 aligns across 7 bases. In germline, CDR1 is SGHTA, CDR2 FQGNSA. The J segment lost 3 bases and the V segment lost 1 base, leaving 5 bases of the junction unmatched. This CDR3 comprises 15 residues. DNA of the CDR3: TGTGCCAGCAGCTTAGTCTTTCAGGGGGACACTGAAGCTTTCTTT. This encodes CASSLVFQGDTEAFF.

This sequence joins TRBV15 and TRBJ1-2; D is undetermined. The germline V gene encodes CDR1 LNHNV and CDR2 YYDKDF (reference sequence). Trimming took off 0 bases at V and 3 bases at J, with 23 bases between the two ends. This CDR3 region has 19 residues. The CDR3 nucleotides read TGTGCCACCAGCAGAGATAAGGAGGGCGAATTTGCCCTCTACTATGGCTACACCTTC. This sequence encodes CATSRDKEGEFALYYGYTF.

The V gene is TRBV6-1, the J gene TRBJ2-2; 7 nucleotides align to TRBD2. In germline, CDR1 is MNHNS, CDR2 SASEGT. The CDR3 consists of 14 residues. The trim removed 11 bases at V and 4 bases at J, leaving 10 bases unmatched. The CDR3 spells CAGGERIATGELFF. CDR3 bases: TGTGCCGGGGGGGAGAGGATAGCCACCGGGGAGCTGTTTTTT.

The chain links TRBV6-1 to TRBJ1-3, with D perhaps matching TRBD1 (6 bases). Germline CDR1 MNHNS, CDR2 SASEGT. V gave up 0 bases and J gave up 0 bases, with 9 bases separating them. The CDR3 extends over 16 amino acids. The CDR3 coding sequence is TGTGCCAGCAGTGAAGCAGGACAGATCTCTGGAAACACCATATATTTT. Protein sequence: CASSEAGQISGNTIYF.

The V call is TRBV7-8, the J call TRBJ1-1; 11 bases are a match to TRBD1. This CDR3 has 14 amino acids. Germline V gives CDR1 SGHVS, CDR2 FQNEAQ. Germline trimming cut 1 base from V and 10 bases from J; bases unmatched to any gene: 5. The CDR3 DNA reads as TGTGCCAGCAGCTTAGGGGGACAGGGGGGCATAGCTTTCTTT. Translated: CASSLGGQGGIAFF. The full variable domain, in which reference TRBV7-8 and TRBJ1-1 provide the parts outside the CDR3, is GAGVSQSPRYKVAKRGQDVALRCDPISGHVSLFWYQQALGQGPEFLTYFQNEAQLDKSGLPSDRFFAERPEGSVSTLKIQRTQQEDSAVYLCASSLGGQGGIAFFGQGTRLTVV.

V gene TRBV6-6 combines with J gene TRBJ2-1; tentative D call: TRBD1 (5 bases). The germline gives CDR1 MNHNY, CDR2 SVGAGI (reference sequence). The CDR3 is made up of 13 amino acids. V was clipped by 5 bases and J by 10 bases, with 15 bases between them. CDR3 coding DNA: TGTGCCAGCAGTGATCAGGGTATCGGGGAGCAGTTCTTC. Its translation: CASSDQGIGEQFF.

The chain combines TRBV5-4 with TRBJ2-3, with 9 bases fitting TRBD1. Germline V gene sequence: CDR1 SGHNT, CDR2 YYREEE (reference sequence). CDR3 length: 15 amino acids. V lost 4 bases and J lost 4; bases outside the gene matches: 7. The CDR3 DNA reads TGTGCCAGCAGCCTTCGAACAGGGGGCCCAGATACGCAGTATTTT. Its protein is CASSLRTGGPDTQYF.

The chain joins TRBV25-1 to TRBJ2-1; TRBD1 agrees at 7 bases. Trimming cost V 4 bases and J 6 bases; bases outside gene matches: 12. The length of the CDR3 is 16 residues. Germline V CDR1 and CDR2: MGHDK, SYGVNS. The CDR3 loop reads CASSGGTAGSINEQFF. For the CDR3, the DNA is TGTGCCAGCAGTGGGGGGACAGCAGGAAGTATCAATGAGCAGTTCTTC.

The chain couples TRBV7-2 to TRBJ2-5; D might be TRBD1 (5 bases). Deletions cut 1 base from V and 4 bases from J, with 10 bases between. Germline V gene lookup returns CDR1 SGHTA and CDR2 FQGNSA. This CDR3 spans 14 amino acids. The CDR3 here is CASSLGWGTETQYF. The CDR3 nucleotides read TGTGCCAGCAGCTTAGGGTGGGGCACAGAGACCCAGTACTTC.

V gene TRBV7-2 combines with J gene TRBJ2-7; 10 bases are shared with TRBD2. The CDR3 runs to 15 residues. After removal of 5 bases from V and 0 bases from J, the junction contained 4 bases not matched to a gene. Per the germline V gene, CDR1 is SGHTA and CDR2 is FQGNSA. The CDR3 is CASSQAGGSSYEQYF. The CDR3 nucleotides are TGTGCCAGCAGCCAAGCGGGGGGGAGCTCCTACGAGCAGTACTTC.

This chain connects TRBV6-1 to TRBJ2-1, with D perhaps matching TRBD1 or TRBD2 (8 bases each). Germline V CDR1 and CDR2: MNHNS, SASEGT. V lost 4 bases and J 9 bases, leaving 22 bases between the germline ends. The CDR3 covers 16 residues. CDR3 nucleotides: TGTGCCAGCAGTGGCAGGACAGGGATCCGGGGGGGTGAGCAGTTCTTC. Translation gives CASSGRTGIRGGEQFF.

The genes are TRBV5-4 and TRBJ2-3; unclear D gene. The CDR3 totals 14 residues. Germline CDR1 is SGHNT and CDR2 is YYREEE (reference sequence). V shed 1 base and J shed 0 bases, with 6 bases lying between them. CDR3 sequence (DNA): TGTGCCAGCAGCTTGTCTAAGAGCACAGATACGCAGTATTTT. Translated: CASSLSKSTDTQYF.